The 29 T cell receptor beta chains below all came from one sample that was sequenced in a study of T cells in women clearing cervical HPV infection. Libraries were prepared by immunoSEQ multiplex PCR; TCRdb keeps only in-frame clonotypes and omits some of them. The sample includes roughly 22,000 clones. The sequenced material came from blood buffy coat. The receptors shown here come from a woman between 18 and 70 years old with a cervical HPV16 infection that either progressed to CIN3+ or cleared (not recorded which).

Turning to this clone: The read stops 3 residues short of the end of the CDR3; the missing end is completed from the germline J gene. V gene TRBV7-6 combines with J gene TRBJ2-1, with TRBD2 matching 7 bases. Germline loops: CDR1 SGHVS, CDR2 FNYEAQ. The CDR3 consists of 16 residues. With V trimmed by 5 bases and J by 7 bases, 14 bases remained unmatched. The CDR3 spells CASSLLPGLGVNEQFF. The sequenced part of the CDR3 DNA is TGTGCCAGCAGCCTACTACCAGGACTAGGGGTTAATGAG.

On this clone: The CDR3 goes on 3 residues after the read ends, and that part is filled in from the germline J gene. The V gene is TRBV5-1, the J gene TRBJ1-1; 10 positions match TRBD1. The CDR3 totals 12 residues. CDR1 SGHRS and CDR2 YFSETQ come from the germline V gene. The CDR3 loop is CASSSGQGEAFF. The CDR3 DNA, read in part, is TGCGCCAGCAGCTCGGGACAGGGGGAA.

A note on this clone: From the germline J gene comes the end of the CDR3, since the read stops 3 residues before it. The chain is built from TRBV5-4 and TRBJ2-4; maybe TRBD2 (5 bases). Trimming took off 1 base at V and 9 bases at J, with 14 bases between the two ends. CDR1 and CDR2 from the germline V gene are SGHNT and YYREEE (reference sequence). The CDR3 totals 14 residues. CDR3 bases read: TGTGCCAGCAGCTTGAAAGCCGGGGAAGTCATT. This codes for CASSLKAGEVI. The CDR3 in full is CASSLKAGEVIQYF.

On this clone itself: The read ends 3 residues early relative to the CDR3; the germline J gene fills the gap. This chain connects TRBV5-1 to TRBJ1-4, with 7 positions matching TRBD1. Germline V gene lookup returns CDR1 SGHRS and CDR2 YFSETQ. The CDR3 loop spans 17 amino acids. The trim removed 4 bases at V and 1 base at J, leaving 10 bases unmatched. The part of the CDR3 DNA that was read is TGCGCCAGCAGCGTTTATCCAAGGGGGCAAACTAATGAAAAA. Its protein is CASSVYPRGQTNEK. The CDR3 reads in full as CASSVYPRGQTNEKLFF. Combining the CDR3 with reference TRBV5-1 and TRBJ1-4 gives the whole variable domain KAGVTQTPRYLIKTRGQQVTLSCSPISGHRSVSWYQQTPGQGLQFLFEYFSETQRNKGNFPGRFSGRQFSNSRSEMNVSTLELGDSALYLCASSVYPRGQTNEKLFFGSGTQLSVL.

By frequency, this clone registers medium-sized (0.01 to 0.1%). Read coverage stops 3 residues before the CDR3 terminus; the germline J gene supplies the remainder. The chain recombines TRBV29-1 with TRBJ2-3; 7 nucleotides line up with TRBD1. The V gene end was trimmed by 6 bases and the J gene end by 2 bases; junction bases not matched to a gene: 8. This CDR3 contains 14 residues. CDR1 and CDR2 from the germline V gene are SQVTM and ANQGSEA. Incomplete CDR3 DNA: TGCAGCGTCGTGGGACAGATATTCACAGATACG. Amino acids: CSVVGQIFTDT. The full CDR3 sequence reads CSVVGQIFTDTQYF.

CDR3 bases read: TGTGCCAGCAGCTTAGGGGACACTACCACAGATACG. Its protein product is CASSLGDTTTDT. The entire CDR3 protein reads CASSLGDTTTDTQYF. The genes are TRBV7-9 and TRBJ2-3; maybe TRBD1 (6 bases). The read halts 3 residues ahead of the CDR3 end, with the missing end drawn from the germline J gene. Germline CDR1 reads SEHNR; CDR2 reads FQNEAQ (reference sequence). The CDR3 spans 15 residues. Trimming removed 1 base from V and 2 bases from J, with 10 bases in between.

Concerning this clone itself: The read halts 3 residues ahead of the CDR3 end, with the missing end drawn from the germline J gene. The J gene is TRBJ1-2, the V gene TRBV18; D remains unclear. The CDR3 covers 14 residues. The V gene's germline CDR1 is KGHSH and CDR2 LQKENI. Between the trimmed V and J ends, which lost 3 bases and 6 bases, there was a span of 14 bases. The CDR3 here is CASSPMNRKDGYTF. Partial CDR3 DNA: TGTGCCAGCTCACCCATGAACAGAAAAGATGGC.

In regard to this clone: The read ends 3 residues before the CDR3 terminus; that terminus is restored from the germline J gene. This chain uses TRBV2 with TRBJ2-5, with TRBD2 as a possible D gene (6 bases). Germline V lookup: CDR1 SNHLY, CDR2 FYNNEI. Trimming took off 7 bases at V and 1 base at J, with 13 bases between the two ends. This CDR3 region has 14 residues. The CDR3 here is CASNIAVSQETQYF. The CDR3 DNA, read in part, is TGTGCCAGCAATATAGCGGTTTCCCAAGAGACC.

Regarding this clone: Read data end 3 residues before the CDR3 end; the end is taken from the germline J gene. The chain is built from TRBV5-1 and TRBJ2-7; no clear D gene. Germline loops: CDR1 SGHRS, CDR2 YFSETQ. The ends were cut back, 0 bases at V and 0 bases at J, with 7 bases in the middle. CDR3 length: 14 residues. The CDR3 protein is CASSLGRSSYEQYF. CDR3 DNA (partial): TGCGCCAGCAGCTTGGGCAGAAGCTCCTACGAG.

On this clone itself: The CDR3 is cut off 3 residues early in the read; its end comes from the germline J gene. J is TRBJ1-4 and V is TRBV5-1; D gene ambiguous. Germline V gene lookup returns CDR1 SGHRS and CDR2 YFSETQ. V was cut by 4 bases and J by 3 bases, with 13 bases left in between. The CDR3 runs to 15 residues. CDR3 bases read: TGCGCCAGCAGCCCCAGCGGTAGGGCTAATGAAAAA. Its protein is CASSPSGRANEK. The full CDR3 protein reads CASSPSGRANEKLFF.

Remarks on this clone: The read finishes 3 residues shy of the CDR3 end, and the germline J gene is used to complete it. The rearrangement links TRBV20-1 to TRBJ2-3; tentatively, D is TRBD2 (5 bases). This CDR3 comprises 14 residues. Germline-derived CDR1 and CDR2 are DFQATT and SNEGSKA (reference sequence). V lost 4 bases and J lost 2, with 13 bases in between. CDR3 DNA, as far as it was read: TGCAGTGCTACACTAGGTTTGAACACAGATACG. It translates to CSATLGLNTDT. The whole CDR3 protein is CSATLGLNTDTQYF.

Concerning this clone itself: The sequenced fragment ends 3 residues before the CDR3 boundary, so the rest is inferred from the germline J gene. The chain links TRBV2 to TRBJ2-5, with D tentatively TRBD1 (5 bases). This CDR3 has 15 residues. CDR1 and CDR2 (germline): SNHLY, FYNNEI. V dropped 0 bases and J dropped 4 bases, with 12 bases sitting between them. The CDR3 here is CASSEAVDTAETQYF. The CDR3 DNA, read in part, is TGTGCCAGCAGTGAAGCGGTGGACACCGCAGAGACC.

As concerns this clone: The sequence runs out 3 residues before the end of the CDR3; the remainder is reconstructed from the germline J gene. The chain combines TRBV5-1 with TRBJ2-1; D unresolved. Per the germline V gene, CDR1 is SGHRS and CDR2 is YFSETQ. V lost 0 bases, J lost 5 bases, and 6 bases lay in between. This CDR3 spans 13 amino acids. CDR3 sequence: CASSLGRHNEQFF. The DNA read from the CDR3 is TGCGCCAGCAGCTTGGGCAGGCACAATGAG.

About this clone: The read halts 3 residues ahead of the CDR3 end, with the missing end drawn from the germline J gene. The V gene is TRBV7-6, the J gene TRBJ2-7; D remains unclear. The CDR3 has 13 residues. Germline CDR1 and CDR2: SGHVS and FNYEAQ. The germline V and J ends were trimmed by 2 bases and 5 bases, with 10 bases remaining between them. The sequenced CDR3 bases are TGTGCCAGCAGCTTATGGGCGTCGAACGAG. It yields the protein CASSLWASNE. The CDR3 as a whole reads CASSLWASNEQYF.

As for this clone: The CDR3 end falls 3 residues outside the read, so it is completed with the germline J gene. This sequence joins TRBV2 and TRBJ1-1, with D perhaps matching TRBD1 (5 bases). The CDR3 length is 13 residues. V lost 2 bases and J lost 1, with 5 bases in between. Per the germline V gene, CDR1 is SNHLY and CDR2 is FYNNEI. CDR3 bases read: TGTGCCAGCAGTGAACAGGGGAACACTGAA. Translation: CASSEQGNTE. The entire CDR3 protein is CASSEQGNTEAFF.

On this clone: The read ends 3 residues early relative to the CDR3; the germline J gene fills the gap. The chain carries TRBV7-6 and TRBJ2-5; possible D gene TRBD2, 6 bases. Trimming took off 5 bases at V and 7 bases at J, with 20 bases between the two ends. The CDR3 has 15 residues. In germline, CDR1 is SGHVS, CDR2 FNYEAQ. Partial CDR3 DNA: TGTGCCAGCAGCCCGCGGGGTAGCGCCTCGGGGACC. It encodes CASSPRGSASGT. In full, the CDR3 is CASSPRGSASGTQYF.

A note on this clone: The read ends 3 residues early relative to the CDR3; the germline J gene fills the gap. The chain couples TRBV7-3 to TRBJ1-6; D uncertain. CDR3 length: 13 amino acids. The ends were cut back, 3 bases at V and 5 bases at J, with 5 bases in the middle. CDR1 is SGHTA, CDR2 FQGTGA, per germline. Here the CDR3 reads CASSLYDNSPLHF. The sequenced part of the CDR3 DNA is TGTGCCAGCAGCTTGTATGATAATTCACCC.

Turning to this clone: The read ends 3 residues before the CDR3 terminus; that terminus is restored from the germline J gene. This chain uses TRBV5-1 with TRBJ2-1; 9 positions agree with TRBD1. V trimming: 4 bases; J trimming: 5 bases; junction bases outside the gene matches: 4. Germline V gene lookup returns CDR1 SGHRS and CDR2 YFSETQ. The CDR3 loop spans 14 amino acids. CDR3 protein: CASSPGTGNNEQFF. The CDR3 bases that were read are TGCGCCAGCAGCCCAGGGACAGGGAACAATGAG. The full variable domain, its missing parts supplied by reference TRBV5-1 and TRBJ2-1, is KAGVTQTPRYLIKTRGQQVTLSCSPISGHRSVSWYQQTPGQGLQFLFEYFSETQRNKGNFPGRFSGRQFSNSRSEMNVSTLELGDSALYLCASSPGTGNNEQFFGPGTRLTVL.

In the case of this clone: At one of its ends the junction is not consistent with the germline gene, which may arise from a read error. The CDR3 here is CAWSPGGGNSGELFF. Incomplete CDR3 DNA: TGTGCCTGGAGTCCAGGTGGGGGGAACTCCGGGGAG. This chain connects TRBV30 to TRBJ2-2; TRBD2 is a possible D gene (6 bases). The CDR3 extends 3 residues past the end of the read, so its final part is completed from the germline J gene. This CDR3 region has 15 residues. Germline values: CDR1 GTSNPN, CDR2 SVGIG (reference sequence).

Regarding this clone: The read stops 3 residues short of the end of the CDR3; the missing end is completed from the germline J gene. The chain couples TRBV5-1 to TRBJ2-2, with 9 bases fitting TRBD2. The CDR3 is made up of 18 amino acids. Per germline, CDR1 SGHRS and CDR2 YFSETQ. The J segment lost 0 bases and the V segment lost 3 bases, leaving 9 bases of the junction unmatched. CDR3 DNA (partial): TGCGCCAGCAGCTGGACCGGAGCGGGAGGTTCGAACACCGGGGAG. Its protein product is CASSWTGAGGSNTGE. The entire CDR3 protein reads CASSWTGAGGSNTGELFF.

Note on this clone: From the germline J gene comes the end of the CDR3, since the read stops 3 residues before it. The chain is built from TRBV18 and TRBJ1-2, with a tentative D call TRBD1 (5 bases). This CDR3 region has 16 residues. Germline V gene data show CDR1 as KGHSH and CDR2 as LQKENI. The CDR3 sequence is CASSQQAQVSSGGYTF. The CDR3 bases that were read are TGTGCCAGCTCTCAACAAGCCCAAGTGTCATCAGGGGGC.

Concerning this clone: The read stops 3 residues short of the end of the CDR3; the missing end is completed from the germline J gene. This sequence joins TRBV20-1 and TRBJ1-5; D unclear. The CDR3 length is 12 residues. Germline V gene sequence: CDR1 DFQATT, CDR2 SNEGSKA (reference sequence). V dropped 0 bases and J dropped 9 bases, with 9 bases sitting between them. The CDR3 sequence: CSARELSGPQHF. Partial CDR3 DNA: TGCAGTGCTAGAGAACTATCTGGGCCC.

Concerning this clone itself: The read terminates 3 residues before the CDR3 end, so the remaining end is supplied by the germline J gene. The V call is TRBV6-9, the J call TRBJ2-1; TRBD2 matches at 7 bases. V lost 4 bases and J lost 6; bases outside the gene matches: 15. The CDR3 spans 17 residues. Looked up from germline, CDR1 is MNHGY and CDR2 is SVAAGI. The CDR3 spells CASSFTWGGVCANEQFF. The sequenced part of the CDR3 DNA is TGTGCCAGCAGTTTCACGTGGGGGGGAGTGTGTGCCAATGAG.

Points on this clone: The sequence runs out 3 residues before the end of the CDR3; the remainder is reconstructed from the germline J gene. The chain is built from TRBV20-1 and TRBJ2-7, with D unresolved. V was pared by 4 bases and J by 1 base, with 14 bases between. CDR3 size: 14 residues. Germline assignment: CDR1 DFQATT and CDR2 SNEGSKA (reference sequence). Incomplete CDR3 DNA: TGCAGTGCTATCGACACCACCAGTTCCTACGAG. It yields the protein CSAIDTTSSYE. The CDR3 reads in full as CSAIDTTSSYEQYF.

Concerning this clone: The CDR3 goes on 3 residues after the read ends, and that part is filled in from the germline J gene. The rearrangement uses TRBV6-2 or TRBV6-3 and TRBJ1-1; D is uncertain. V lost 2 bases, J lost 4 bases, and 8 bases lay in between. The germline V gene has CDR1 MNHEY and CDR2 SVGEGT. The CDR3 has 13 residues. The CDR3 bases that were read are TGTGCCAGCAGTTACGGTCCGGGCACTGAA. Amino acids: CASSYGPGTE. The full CDR3 is CASSYGPGTEAFF.

The DNA read from the CDR3 is TGCAGTGCTAGAGATCAGGGACAGGGCCAAAAA. It is translated as CSARDQGQGQK. The entire CDR3 protein is CSARDQGQGQKLFF. The chain recombines TRBV20-1 with TRBJ1-4; 9 bases match TRBD1. The missing CDR3 end, 3 residues past where the read stops, is filled in from the germline J gene. This CDR3 is 14 amino acids long. Germline V gene sequence: CDR1 DFQATT, CDR2 SNEGSKA (reference sequence). The V gene end was trimmed by 0 bases and the J gene end by 9 bases; junction bases not matched to a gene: 5.

Details on this clone: The CDR3 end lies 3 residues beyond the end of the read and is filled in from the germline J gene. V usage is TRBV20-1 and J usage is TRBJ1-5; 9 bases are shared with TRBD1. This CDR3 region has 14 residues. V lost 6 bases and J lost 4; bases outside the gene matches: 7. Per germline, CDR1 DFQATT and CDR2 SNEGSKA (reference sequence). The CDR3 here is CSAAGQGINQPQHF. The DNA read from the CDR3 is TGCAGTGCCGCGGGACAGGGAATTAATCAGCCC.

A word on this clone: The sequence runs out 3 residues before the end of the CDR3; the remainder is reconstructed from the germline J gene. The chain is built from TRBV7-6 and TRBJ2-1; the match to TRBD2 covers 8 bases. Germline assignment: CDR1 SGHVS and CDR2 FNYEAQ. The CDR3 loop spans 17 amino acids. The V segment lost 5 bases and the J segment 2 bases; nucleotides outside the gene matches: 11. The chain's CDR3 is CASSPSGGSGTYNEQFF. Incomplete CDR3 DNA: TGTGCCAGCAGCCCCTCGGGGGGGAGCGGAACCTACAATGAG.

On this clone itself: The sequence runs out 3 residues before the end of the CDR3; the remainder is reconstructed from the germline J gene. The chain carries TRBV5-4 and TRBJ2-5; TRBD1 agrees at 7 bases. CDR3 size: 15 residues. V lost 4 bases to trimming and J lost 4 bases; unmatched junction nucleotides: 10. CDR1 is SGHNT, CDR2 YYREEE, per germline (reference sequence). Incomplete CDR3 DNA: TGTGCCAGCAGCGTCCAGACAGGGTCCTCAGAGACC. Translated: CASSVQTGSSET. The whole CDR3 protein is CASSVQTGSSETQYF.